This TCR beta chain originates from a study of control samples from healthy donors and cancer patients (dated by TCRdb to about 2020). Library preparation was by the immunoSEQ multiplex PCR assay. TCRdb mirrors the immuneACCESS table, restricted to in-frame sequences. Some clones are absent from its copies; in checked studies, under half trace to an unresolved V gene, and the reason for the others is unknown. The sample table lists about 53,000 clones, roughly 87% of them with a count of one. The ten top clones hold over 11% of the sample. With regard to this clone: What antigen it recognizes has not been identified. Base quality data are lacking; no much larger clone is found one base away.

Trimming accounts for 2 bases at V and 3 bases at J, while the number of junction bases matched to no gene is 8. The CDR3 contains 17 residues, cysteine and phenylalanine counted. The retained sequence is limited to the CDR3, 51 bases, with the frame set at the first base. CDR1 KGHSH and CDR2 LQKENI are derived from the germline V gene. The sequence was collected from a man in his 60s with head and neck cancer. The sample consisted of PBMCs. The V and J segments used are TRBV18 and TRBJ2-3, with 10 bases matching TRBD1. The CDR3 reads CASSPSIPGQGTDTQYF. The DNA sequence follows: TGTGCCAGCTCACCAAGCATACCGGGACAGGGGACAGATACGCAGTATTTT.